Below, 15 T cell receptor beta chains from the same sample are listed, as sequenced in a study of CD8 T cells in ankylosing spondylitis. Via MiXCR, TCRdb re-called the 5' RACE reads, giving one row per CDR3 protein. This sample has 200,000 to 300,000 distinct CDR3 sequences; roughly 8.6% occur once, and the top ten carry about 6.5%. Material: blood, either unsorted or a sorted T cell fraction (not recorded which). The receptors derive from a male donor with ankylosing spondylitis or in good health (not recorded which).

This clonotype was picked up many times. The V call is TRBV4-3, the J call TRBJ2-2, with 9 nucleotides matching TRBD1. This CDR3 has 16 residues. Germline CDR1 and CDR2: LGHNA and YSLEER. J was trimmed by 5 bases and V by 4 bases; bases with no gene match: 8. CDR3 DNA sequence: TGCGCCAGCAGCCTAGGCGGACAGGGGCAAACCGGGGAGCTGTTTTTT. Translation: CASSLGGQGQTGELFF.

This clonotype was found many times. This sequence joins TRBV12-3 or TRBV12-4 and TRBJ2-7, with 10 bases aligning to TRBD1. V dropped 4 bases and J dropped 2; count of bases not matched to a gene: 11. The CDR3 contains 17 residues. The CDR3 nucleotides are TGTGCCAGCAGTTCCGGGACAGGGGCCGATCTTACCTACGAGCAGTACTTC. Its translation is CASSSGTGADLTYEQYF.

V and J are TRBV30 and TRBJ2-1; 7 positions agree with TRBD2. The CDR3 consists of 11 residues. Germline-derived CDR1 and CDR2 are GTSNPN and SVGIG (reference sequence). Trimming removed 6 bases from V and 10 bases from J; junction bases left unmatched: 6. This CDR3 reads CACETSREQFF. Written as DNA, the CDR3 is TGTGCCTGCGAGACTAGCCGGGAGCAGTTCTTC.

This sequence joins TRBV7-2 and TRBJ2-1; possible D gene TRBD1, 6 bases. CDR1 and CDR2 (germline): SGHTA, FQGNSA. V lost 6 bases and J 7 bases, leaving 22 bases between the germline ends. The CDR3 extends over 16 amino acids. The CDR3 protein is CASRPQGTVEWNEQFF. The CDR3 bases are TGTGCCAGCAGACCGCAGGGGACGGTGGAGTGGAATGAGCAGTTCTTC.

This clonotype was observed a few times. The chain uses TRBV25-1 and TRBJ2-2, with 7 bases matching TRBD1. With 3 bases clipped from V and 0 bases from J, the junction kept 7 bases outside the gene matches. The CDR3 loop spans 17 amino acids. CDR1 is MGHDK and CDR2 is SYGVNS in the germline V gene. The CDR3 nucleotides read TGTGCCAGCAGTGATATAGACAGGGATACGAACACCGGGGAGCTGTTTTTT. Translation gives CASSDIDRDTNTGELFF.

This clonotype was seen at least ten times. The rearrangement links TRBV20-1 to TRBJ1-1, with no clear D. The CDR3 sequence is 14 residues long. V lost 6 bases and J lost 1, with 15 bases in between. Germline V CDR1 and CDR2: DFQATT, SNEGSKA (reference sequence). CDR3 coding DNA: TGCAGTGCGCCGAATATGGGCGGGAACACTGAAGCTTTCTTT. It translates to CSAPNMGGNTEAFF.

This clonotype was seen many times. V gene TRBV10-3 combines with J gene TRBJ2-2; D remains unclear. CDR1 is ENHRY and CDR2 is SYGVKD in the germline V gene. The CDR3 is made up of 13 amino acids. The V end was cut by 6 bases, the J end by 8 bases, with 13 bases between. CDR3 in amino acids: CAIRPDVGGELFF. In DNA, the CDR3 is TGTGCCATCAGGCCCGACGTGGGTGGGGAGCTGTTTTTT.

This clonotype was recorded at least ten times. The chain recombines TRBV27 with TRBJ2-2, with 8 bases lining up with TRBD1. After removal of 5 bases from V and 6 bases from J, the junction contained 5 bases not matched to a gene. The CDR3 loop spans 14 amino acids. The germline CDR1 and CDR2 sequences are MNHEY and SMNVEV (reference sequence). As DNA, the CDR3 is TGTGCCAGCAGTCCCCGACAGGGGCCCGGGGAGCTGTTTTTT. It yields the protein CASSPRQGPGELFF.

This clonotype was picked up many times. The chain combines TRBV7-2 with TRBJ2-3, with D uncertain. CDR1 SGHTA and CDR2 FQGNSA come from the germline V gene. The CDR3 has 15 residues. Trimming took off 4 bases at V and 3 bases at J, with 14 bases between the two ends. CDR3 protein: CASSSPGSKTDTQYF. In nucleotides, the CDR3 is TGTGCCAGCAGCTCCCCCGGCTCTAAAACAGATACGCAGTATTTT.

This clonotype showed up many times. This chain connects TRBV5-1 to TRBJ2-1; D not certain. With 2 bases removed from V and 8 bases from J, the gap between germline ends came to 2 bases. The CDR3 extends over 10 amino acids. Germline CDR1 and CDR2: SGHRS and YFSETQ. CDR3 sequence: CASSFHEQFF. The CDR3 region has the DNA TGCGCCAGCAGCTTTCATGAGCAGTTCTTC.

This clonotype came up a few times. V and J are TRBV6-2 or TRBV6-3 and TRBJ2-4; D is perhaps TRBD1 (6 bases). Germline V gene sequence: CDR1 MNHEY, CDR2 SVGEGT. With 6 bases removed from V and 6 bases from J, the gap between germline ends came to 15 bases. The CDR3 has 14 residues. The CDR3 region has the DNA TGTGCCAGCAGAGACCCAGGGGAGATAAACATTCAGTACTTC. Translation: CASRDPGEINIQYF.

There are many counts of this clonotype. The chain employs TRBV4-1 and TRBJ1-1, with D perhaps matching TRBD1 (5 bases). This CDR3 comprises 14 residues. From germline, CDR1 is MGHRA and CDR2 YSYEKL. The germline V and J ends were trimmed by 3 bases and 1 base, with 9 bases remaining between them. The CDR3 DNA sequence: TGCGCCAGCAGCCAGCTCGACAGGAACACTGAAGCTTTCTTT. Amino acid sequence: CASSQLDRNTEAFF.

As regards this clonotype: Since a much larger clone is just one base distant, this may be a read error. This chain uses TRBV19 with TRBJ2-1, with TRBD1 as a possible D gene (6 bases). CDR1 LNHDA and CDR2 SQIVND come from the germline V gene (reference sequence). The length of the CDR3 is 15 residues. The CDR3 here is CASSIRPYRDNEKFF. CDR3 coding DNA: TGTGCCAGTAGTATAAGGCCCTATAGGGACAATGAGAAGTTCTTC.

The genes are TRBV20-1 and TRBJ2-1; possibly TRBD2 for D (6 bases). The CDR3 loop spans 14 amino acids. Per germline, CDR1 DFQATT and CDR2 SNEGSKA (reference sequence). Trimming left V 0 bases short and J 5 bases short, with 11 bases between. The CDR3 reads CSARDQGLNNEQFF. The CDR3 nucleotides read TGCAGTGCTAGAGATCAGGGACTCAACAATGAGCAGTTCTTC.

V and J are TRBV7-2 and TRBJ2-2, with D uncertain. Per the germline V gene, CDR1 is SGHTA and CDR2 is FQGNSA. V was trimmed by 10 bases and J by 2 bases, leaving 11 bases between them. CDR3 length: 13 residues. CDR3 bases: TGTGCCATCCTGGGCCGCAACACCGGGGAGCTGTTTTTT. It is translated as CAILGRNTGELFF. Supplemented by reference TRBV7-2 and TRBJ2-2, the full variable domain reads GAGVSQSPSNKVTEKGKDVELRCDPISGHTALYWYRQSLGQGLEFLIYFQGNSAPDKSGLPSDRFSAERTGGSVSTLTIQRTQQEDSAVYLCAILGRNTGELFFGEGSRLTVL.